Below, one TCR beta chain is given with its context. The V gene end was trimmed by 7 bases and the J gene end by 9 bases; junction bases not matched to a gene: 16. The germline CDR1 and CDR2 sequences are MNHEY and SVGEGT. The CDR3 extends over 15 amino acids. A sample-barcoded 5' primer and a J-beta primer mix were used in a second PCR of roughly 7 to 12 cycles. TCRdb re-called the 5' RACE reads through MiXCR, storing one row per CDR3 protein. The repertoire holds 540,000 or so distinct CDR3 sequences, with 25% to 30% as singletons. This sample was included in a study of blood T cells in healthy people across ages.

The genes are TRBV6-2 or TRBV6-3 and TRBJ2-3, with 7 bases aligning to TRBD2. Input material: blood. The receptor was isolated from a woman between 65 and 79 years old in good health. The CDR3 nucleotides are TGTGCCAGCATCGAGGCTAGCGGTCCTAAGGGGACGCAGTATTTT. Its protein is CASIEASGPKGTQYF.